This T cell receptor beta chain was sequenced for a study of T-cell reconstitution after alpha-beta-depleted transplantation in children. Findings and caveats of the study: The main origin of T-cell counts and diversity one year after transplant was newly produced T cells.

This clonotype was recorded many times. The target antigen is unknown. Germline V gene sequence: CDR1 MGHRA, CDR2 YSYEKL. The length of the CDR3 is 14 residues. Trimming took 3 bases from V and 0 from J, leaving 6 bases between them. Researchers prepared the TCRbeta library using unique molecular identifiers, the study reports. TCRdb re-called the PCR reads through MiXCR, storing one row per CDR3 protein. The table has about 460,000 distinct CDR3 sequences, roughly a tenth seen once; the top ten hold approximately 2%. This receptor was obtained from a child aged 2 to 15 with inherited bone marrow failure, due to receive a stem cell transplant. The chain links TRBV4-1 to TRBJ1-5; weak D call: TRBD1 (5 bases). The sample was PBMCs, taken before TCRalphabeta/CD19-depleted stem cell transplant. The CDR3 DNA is TGCGCCAGCAGCCAGGGGCCTAGCAATCAGCCCCAGCATTTT. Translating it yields CASSQGPSNQPQHF.